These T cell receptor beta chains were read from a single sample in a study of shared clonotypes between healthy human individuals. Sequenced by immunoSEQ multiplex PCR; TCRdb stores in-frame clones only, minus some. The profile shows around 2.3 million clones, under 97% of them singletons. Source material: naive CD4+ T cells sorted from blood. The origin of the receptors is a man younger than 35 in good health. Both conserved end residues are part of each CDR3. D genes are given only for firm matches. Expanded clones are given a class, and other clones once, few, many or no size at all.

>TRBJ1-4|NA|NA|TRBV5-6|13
CASSLGTNEKLFF
TGTGCCAGCAGCTTGGGAACAAATGAAAAACTGTTTTTT
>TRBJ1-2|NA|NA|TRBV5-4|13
CASSPSQDYGYTF
TGTGCCAGCAGCCCGTCACAAGACTATGGCTACACCTTC
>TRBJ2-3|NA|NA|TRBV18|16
CASSARGAGSTDTQYF
TGTGCCAGCTCCGCTCGGGGAGCAGGCAGCACAGATACGCAGTATTTT
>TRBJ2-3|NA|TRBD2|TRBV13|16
CASSLVSTSGGDTQYF
TGTGCCAGCAGCTTAGTTTCGACTAGCGGGGGGGATACGCAGTATTTT
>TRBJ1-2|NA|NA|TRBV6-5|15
CASSYEGVGVEGYTF
TGTGCCAGCAGTTACGAGGGTGTGGGGGTTGAGGGCTACACCTTC
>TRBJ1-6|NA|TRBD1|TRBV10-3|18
CAISHPGQENTANSPLHF
TGTGCCATCAGTCACCCAGGACAGGAAAACACAGCGAATTCACCCCTCCACTTT
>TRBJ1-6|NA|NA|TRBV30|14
CAWSVGQVNSPLHF
TGTGCCTGGAGTGTCGGGCAGGTCAATTCACCCCTCCACTTT
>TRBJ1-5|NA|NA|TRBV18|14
CASSPSEDKQPQHF
TGTGCCAGCTCACCATCGGAGGACAAGCAGCCCCAGCATTTT
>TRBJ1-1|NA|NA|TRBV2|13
CASSVEGGTEAFF
TGTGCCAGCAGTGTGGAGGGGGGCACTGAAGCTTTCTTT
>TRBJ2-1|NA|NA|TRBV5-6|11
CASSLSREQFF
TGTGCCAGCAGCTTGTCGCGGGAGCAGTTCTTC
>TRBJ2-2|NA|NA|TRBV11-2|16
CASSRNQGTGTGELFF
TGTGCCAGCAGCCGAAATCAGGGGACGGGGACCGGGGAGCTGTTTTTT
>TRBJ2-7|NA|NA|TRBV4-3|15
CASSQGVGEGYEQYF
TGCGCCAGCAGCCAGGGGGTGGGAGAGGGTTACGAGCAGTACTTC
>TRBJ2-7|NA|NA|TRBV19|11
CASRAGHEQYF
TGTGCCAGTAGGGCAGGCCACGAGCAGTACTTC
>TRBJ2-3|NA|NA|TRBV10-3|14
CAISQNPVPKGQYF
TGTGCCATCAGCCAGAATCCCGTACCCAAAGGGCAGTATTTT
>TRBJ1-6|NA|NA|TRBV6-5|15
CASKGLSSYNSPLHF
TGTGCCAGCAAGGGACTGAGCTCCTATAATTCACCCCTCCACTTT
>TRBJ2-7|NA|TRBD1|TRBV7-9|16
CASSLRQDRGRHEQYF
TGTGCCAGCAGCTTAAGACAGGACAGGGGGCGTCACGAGCAGTACTTC
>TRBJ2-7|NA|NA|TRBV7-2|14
CASSFREPTTEQYF
TGTGCCAGCAGCTTCCGGGAGCCCACCACCGAGCAGTACTTC
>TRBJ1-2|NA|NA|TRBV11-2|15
CASSLAGTANYGYTF
TGTGCCAGCAGCTTAGCTGGGACGGCTAACTATGGCTACACCTTC
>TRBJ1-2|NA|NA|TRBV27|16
CASSLISPPGRYGYTF
TGTGCCAGCAGTTTAATATCTCCCCCCGGGAGGTATGGCTACACCTTC
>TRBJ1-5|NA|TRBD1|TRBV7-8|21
CASSPITVTGGSVIANQPQHF
TGTGCCAGCAGCCCTATCACCGTCACAGGGGGATCCGTTATAGCAAATCAGCCCCAGCATTTT
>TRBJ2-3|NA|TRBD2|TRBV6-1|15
CASSGTSGGADTQYF
TGTGCCAGCAGTGGGACTAGCGGGGGGGCAGATACGCAGTATTTT
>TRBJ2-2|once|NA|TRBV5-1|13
CASSNRAAGELFF
TGCGCCAGCAGCAACCGGGCCGCCGGGGAGCTGTTTTTT
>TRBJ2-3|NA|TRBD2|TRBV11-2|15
CASSVGLAGGDTQYF
TGTGCCAGCAGCGTGGGACTAGCGGGAGGAGATACGCAGTATTTT
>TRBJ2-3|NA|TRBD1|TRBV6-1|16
CASSGTGGAGTDTQYF
TGTGCCAGCAGTGGGACAGGGGGCGCCGGCACAGATACGCAGTATTTT
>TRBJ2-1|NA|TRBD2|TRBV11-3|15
CASSSGGGNNNEQFF
TGTGCCAGCAGCTCCGGGGGAGGGAACAACAATGAGCAGTTCTTC
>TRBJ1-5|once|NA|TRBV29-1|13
CSVEFDRYQPQHF
TGCAGCGTTGAATTCGACAGATATCAGCCCCAGCATTTT
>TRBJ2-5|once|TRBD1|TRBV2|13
CASMGDRKETQYF
TGTGCCAGCATGGGGGACAGAAAAGAGACCCAGTACTTC